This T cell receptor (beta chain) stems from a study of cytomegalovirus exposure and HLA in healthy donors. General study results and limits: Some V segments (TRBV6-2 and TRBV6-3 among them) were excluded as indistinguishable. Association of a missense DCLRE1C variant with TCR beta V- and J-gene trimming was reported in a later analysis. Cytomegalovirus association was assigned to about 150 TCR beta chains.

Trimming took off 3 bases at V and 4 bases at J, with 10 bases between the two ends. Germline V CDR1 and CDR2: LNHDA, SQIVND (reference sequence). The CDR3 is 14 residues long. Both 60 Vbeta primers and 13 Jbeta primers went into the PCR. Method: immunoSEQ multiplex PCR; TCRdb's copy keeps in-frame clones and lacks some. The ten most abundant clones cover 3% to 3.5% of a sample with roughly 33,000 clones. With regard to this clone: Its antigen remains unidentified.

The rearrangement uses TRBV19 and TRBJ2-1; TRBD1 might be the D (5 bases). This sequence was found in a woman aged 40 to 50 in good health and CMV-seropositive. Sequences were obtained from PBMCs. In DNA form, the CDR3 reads TGTGCCAGTAGTATGGGGCAACTTTACAATGAGCAGTTCTTC. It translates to CASSMGQLYNEQFF.